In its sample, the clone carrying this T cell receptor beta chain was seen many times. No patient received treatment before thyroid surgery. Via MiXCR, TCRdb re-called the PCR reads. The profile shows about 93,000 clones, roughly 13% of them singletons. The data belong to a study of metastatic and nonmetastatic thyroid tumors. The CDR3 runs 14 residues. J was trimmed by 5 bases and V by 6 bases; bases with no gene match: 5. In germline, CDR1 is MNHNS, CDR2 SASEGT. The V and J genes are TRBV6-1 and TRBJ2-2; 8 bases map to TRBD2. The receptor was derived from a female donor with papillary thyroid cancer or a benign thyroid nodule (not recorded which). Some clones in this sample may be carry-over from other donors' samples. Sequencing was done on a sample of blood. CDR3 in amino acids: CASRGLARTGELFF. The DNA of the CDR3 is TGTGCCAGCAGAGGACTAGCTAGAACCGGGGAGCTGTTTTTT.